A single sample gave rise to the 3 T cell receptor beta chains below, sequenced in a study of control samples from healthy donors and cancer patients. Clones were read by immunoSEQ multiplex PCR, and TCRdb kept only the in-frame ones, dropping some. The sample holds about 92,000 clones, roughly four fifths seen once. Sequencing was carried out using blood. All receptors derive from a woman between 55 and 75 years old in good health.

For the CDR3, the DNA is TGTGCCAGCAGCCCCCAGGGCGAAGAAAAACTGTTTTTT. This translates into CASSPQGEEKLFF. This rearrangement joins TRBV3-1 (or the pseudogene TRBV3-2) to TRBJ1-4; TRBD1 might be the D (5 bases). The ends were cut back, 4 bases at V and 8 bases at J, with 11 bases in the middle. Germline lookup yields CDR1 LGHDT and CDR2 YNNKEL (reference sequence). There are 13 residues in the CDR3.

Regarding this clone: Being one base from a much bigger clone, this may be a read error. The CDR3 end shows no conserved phenylalanine or tryptophan, and so a read error is likely. The chain links TRBV7-9 to TRBJ2-7; the match to TRBD1 covers 8 bases. This CDR3 has 14 amino acids. The V gene end was trimmed by 4 bases and the J gene end by 0 bases; junction bases not matched to a gene: 2. CDR1 SEHNR and CDR2 FQNEAQ come from the germline V gene (reference sequence). The CDR3 region has the DNA TGTGCCAGCAGCTGGACAGGGAGCTCCTACGAGCAGTACCTC. As protein: CASSWTGSSYEQYL.

V gene TRBV7-2 combines with J gene TRBJ1-1; no clear D gene. Germline lookup yields CDR1 SGHTA and CDR2 FQGNSA. V gave up 5 bases and J gave up 2 bases, with 12 bases separating them. The CDR3 is made up of 14 amino acids. CDR3 sequence reads: CASSPGAANTEAFF. CDR3 nucleotides: TGTGCCAGCAGCCCGGGCGCAGCAAACACTGAAGCTTTCTTT.